What follows describes a single T cell receptor (beta chain). The data originate from a study of PD-L1 blockade in urothelial cancer. Study-wide context: The patients had undergone anywhere from 0 to 3 prior chemotherapy regimens. Blood samples had a median of 141,255 T cells.

This CDR3 comprises 15 residues. The germline V gene has CDR1 SGHRS and CDR2 YFSETQ. Trimming took 1 base from V and 2 from J, leaving 12 bases between them. Time point given: pretreatment peripheral blood. Patients were diagnosed with urothelial carcinoma, either locally advanced or metastatic. Synthetic analogs of TCR templates were spiked into every PCR. TCRdb's table, derived via immunoSEQ multiplex PCR, lists solely in-frame clones and lacks some. The table lists about 56,000 clones, around 86% of them singletons, with 15% to 19% in the top ten. The receptor was derived from a man aged 65 to 79 with urothelial cancer. V is TRBV5-1 and J is TRBJ1-1; D is unresolved. The specimen was PBMCs, collected around atezolizumab (anti-PD-L1) treatment. CDR3 sequence: CASSLMGPPNTEAFF. CDR3 DNA sequence: TGCGCCAGCAGCTTGATGGGCCCTCCCAACACTGAAGCTTTCTTT. The whole variable domain, remainder taken from reference TRBV5-1 and TRBJ1-1, is KAGVTQTPRYLIKTRGQQVTLSCSPISGHRSVSWYQQTPGQGLQFLFEYFSETQRNKGNFPGRFSGRQFSNSRSEMNVSTLELGDSALYLCASSLMGPPNTEAFFGQGTRLTVV.